This T cell receptor beta chain was sequenced during a study of blood T cell repertoires in COVID-19. Study in general: From T cells, B-cell-depleted T cells, or PBMCs came the material, which was cDNA or gDNA.

As handled by the study authors: For nucleated cells, counts were estimated from reference gene primer amplification. Measured with immunoSEQ multiplex PCR; TCRdb has only the in-frame clones, and not every one. V, J and clone size were drawn from that table, and D and trimming were deduced from the DNA. The sample consists of about 24,000 clones, under 90% of them appearing once. Trimming stripped 7 bases from V and 0 bases from J, with 9 bases between. CDR3 size: 13 residues. Germline loops: CDR1 SGHAT, CDR2 FQNNGV. The chain is built from TRBV11-2 and TRBJ2-5; D is unresolved. The sequenced sample was peripheral blood. The source is a woman aged 70-85 years with active COVID-19. The DNA for the CDR3 is TGTGCCAGCACCAACTCGAACCAAGAGACCCAGTACTTC. Amino acids: CASTNSNQETQYF.